This entry features one T cell receptor (beta chain) sequence. Which antigen it targets is not known. A much larger clone lies one base from this, so it may be a read error. These data originate in a study of T cell repertoires in cytomegalovirus infection (dated by TCRdb to the late 2010s). About the investigation overall: The HLA type of each donor mattered for the analysis, because public TCR beta signatures pointed to carriage of CMV infection along with the matching HLA type.

The CDR3 sequence holds 16 residues, the cysteine and phenylalanine included. Only the CDR3 region is kept as DNA, spanning 48 bases read in frame from base 1. CDR1 and CDR2 are drawn from the germline V gene: SGHVS, FQNEAQ. Deletion took 5 bases off V and 4 bases off J, with a span of 20 bases between the germline ends. Instrument on record: Illumina HiSeq 1500. The public reads were reanalyzed by TCRdb: fastp trimming at Q25, MiXCR alignment, in-frame beta chains only. Every CDR3 protein is listed once, alongside the most common genes and DNA of its rows. Within this sample are 450,000 to 550,000 distinct CDR3 sequences, with approximately 17% of them counted one time only. Clones ranked in the top ten supply under 30% of the sample. Overall study outcomes, separate from this receptor: The ex vivo response was dominated by HLA-C-restricted CMV-specific TCR beta clonotypes, and the single most frequent clonotype in two of eight donors was supplied by these HLA-C-restricted clonotypes. Carriers of CMV infection plus the relevant HLA type were discriminated by the cumulative frequency of public TCR beta family members in the study cohort and in an independent roughly 340-donor cohort.

Recombination joined TRBV7-8 with TRBJ1-2; the D gene identity is not certain. The source is a human donor in good health (CMV status not recorded). Some clones in this sample may be carry-over from other donors' samples. What was sequenced was CD8+ T cells from PBMCs. This receptor carries the CDR3 CASSALTSGTVYGYTF. In nucleotides, the sequence is TGTGCCAGCAGCGCCCTAACATCCGGCACCGTCTATGGCTACACCTTC.